This T cell receptor (beta chain) was captured by sequencing in a study of early T cells in non-severe SARS-CoV-2 infection. Study-wide context: Chains from this unsorted whole-blood bulk RNA could not be paired. Findings and caveats of the study: The matching step, a VDJdb search, favored anti-spike CD8 responses and missed private and CD4 specificities.

This clonotype came up many times. Its target is not known. Trimming pared 1 base from V and 0 bases from J, leaving 28 bases between. The CDR3 extends over 22 amino acids. CDR1 is SGDLS, CDR2 YYNGEE, per germline. Attachment of unique molecular identifiers was made to individual cDNA molecules. TCRdb called the 5' RACE reads again in MiXCR, with one record for every CDR3 protein. This table has some 28,000 distinct CDR3 sequences, roughly 6.1% appearing once. The sample was whole blood. The sequence came from an adult who was a healthcare worker with PCR-confirmed SARS-CoV-2 infection or an uninfected control (not recorded which). The V call is TRBV9, the J call TRBJ2-2; tentative D call: TRBD1 (6 bases). Written as DNA, the CDR3 is TGTGCCAGCAGCGTATCTCTCCACAGGGCGATCGCGGGCCTCGCGAACACCGGGGAGCTGTTTTTT. This sequence encodes CASSVSLHRAIAGLANTGELFF. The complete variable domain, with remaining parts taken from reference TRBV9 and TRBJ2-2, reads DSGVTQTPKHLITATGQRVTLRCSPRSGDLSVYWYQQSLDQGLQFLIQYYNGEERAKGNILERFSAQQFPDLHSELNLSSLELGDSALYFCASSVSLHRAIAGLANTGELFFGEGSRLTVL.